This T cell receptor beta chain was recovered during a study of a mutant IDH1 vaccine in newly diagnosed glioma. Study-wide context: The start of vaccination came 4-6 weeks after radiotherapy alone, or with temozolomide cycles. Earlier treatment was radiotherapy, temozolomide, or both, with most getting both.

As regards this clone: Its antigen is unknown. One junction end disagrees with the germline gene, perhaps due to a read error.

CDR1 is SSHAT and CDR2 is FNYEAQ in the germline V gene (reference sequence). The CDR3 runs 14 residues. Sequencing was performed with immunoSEQ multiplex PCR; in TCRdb, only in-frame clones are kept and a portion is missing. The data show 77,000 or so clones, 75% to 85% seen once. Time point in this sample: week 47, end of study. One vaccine dose held 300 ug of mutant IDH1 20-mer peptide and came with topical imiquimod. The patients received vaccinations eight times, in weeks 1, 3, 5, 7, 11, 15, 19 and 23. The source material was PBMCs, sampled from a glioma patient whose treatment included an IDH1 peptide vaccine. This receptor was obtained from a man aged 35-49 years with glioma. This sequence joins TRBV7-7 and TRBJ2-5; 7 nucleotides match TRBD1. CDR3 in DNA: TGTGCTAGCAGCCCCGGGACAGTTCAAGAGACCCAGTACTTC. It is translated as CASSPGTVQETQYF. Variable domain in full (rest from reference TRBV7-7 and TRBJ2-5): GAGVSQSPRYKVTKRGQDVTLRCDPISSHATLYWYQQALGQGPEFLTYFNYEAQPDKSGLPSDRFSAERPEGSISTLTIQRTEQRDSAMYRCASSPGTVQETQYFGPGTRLLVL.